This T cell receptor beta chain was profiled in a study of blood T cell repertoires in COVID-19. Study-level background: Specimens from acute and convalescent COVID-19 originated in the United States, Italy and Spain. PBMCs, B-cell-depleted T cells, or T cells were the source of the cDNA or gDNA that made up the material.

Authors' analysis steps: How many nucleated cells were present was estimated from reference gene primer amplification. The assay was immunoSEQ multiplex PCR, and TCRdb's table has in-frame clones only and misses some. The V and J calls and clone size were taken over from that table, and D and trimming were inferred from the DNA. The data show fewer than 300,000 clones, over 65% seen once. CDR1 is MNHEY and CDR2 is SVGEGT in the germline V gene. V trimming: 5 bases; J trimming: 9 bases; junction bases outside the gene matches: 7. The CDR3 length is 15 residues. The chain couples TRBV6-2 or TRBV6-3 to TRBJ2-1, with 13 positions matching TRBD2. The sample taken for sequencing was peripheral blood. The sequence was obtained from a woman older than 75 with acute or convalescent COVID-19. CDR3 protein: CASSLHTSGGGEQFF. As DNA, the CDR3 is TGTGCCAGCAGTCTCCACACTAGCGGGGGGGGTGAGCAGTTCTTC.